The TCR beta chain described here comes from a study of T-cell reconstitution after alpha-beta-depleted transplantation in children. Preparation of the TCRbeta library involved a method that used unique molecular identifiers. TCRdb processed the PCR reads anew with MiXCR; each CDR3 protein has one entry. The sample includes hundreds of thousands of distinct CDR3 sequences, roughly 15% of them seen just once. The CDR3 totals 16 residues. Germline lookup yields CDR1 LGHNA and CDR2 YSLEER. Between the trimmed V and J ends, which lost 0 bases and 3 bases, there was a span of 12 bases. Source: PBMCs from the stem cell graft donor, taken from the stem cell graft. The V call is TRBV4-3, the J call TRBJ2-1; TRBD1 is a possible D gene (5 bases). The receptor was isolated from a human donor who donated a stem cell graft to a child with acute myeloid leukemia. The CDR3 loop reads CASSQDWGFGYNEQFF. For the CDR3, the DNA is TGCGCCAGCAGCCAAGATTGGGGCTTCGGCTACAATGAGCAGTTCTTC.